This T cell receptor (beta chain) was sequenced for a study of metastatic and nonmetastatic thyroid tumors (dated by TCRdb to the early 2020s). In the study overall: The researchers compared repertoires between peripheral blood samples and tumor or nodule tissue samples from patients with malignant or benign thyroid disease.

Paper-wide results and their limitations: In both blood and tumor samples, malignant tumors were reported to have significantly higher TCR beta diversity than benign nodules.

V loses 3 bases, J loses 7 bases, and the germline ends lie 14 bases apart. CDR1 and CDR2, looked up from the germline V gene, are SGDLS and YYNGEE. From cysteine to phenylalanine, the CDR3 is 14 amino acids long. The retained sequence is limited to the CDR3, 42 bases, with the frame set at the first base. This clone was detected ten times or more. Its antigen has not been determined. Per-base qualities were not stored, and no clone one base away is much larger. The protocol used for the library was PCR. Instrument used: Illumina HiSeq 4000. High-throughput sequencing was used to profile the TCR beta-chain CDR3 region of every patient. Under the source paper's analysis protocol: Drawing on CDR3 differences between clinicopathological groups, the researchers built a classifier meant to tell apart patients with distant-metastatic papillary thyroid cancer. To measure repertoire diversity the researchers used the Shannon index, while the Morisita-Horn index served to gauge how similar the tumor and blood repertoires were. In TCRdb, the public reads were trimmed at Q25 with fastp and aligned with MiXCR, with productive beta chains retained. TCRdb, rather than the study authors, made the V and J calls. This sample has tens of thousands of clones in its table, and roughly 20% of those were observed once. Around 4% of the sample is in the top ten clones.

No treatment had been received by any patient before thyroid surgery. Using T-cell receptor beta sequencing, the study looked back at clinical samples from patients collected from the early 2010s to the late 2010s. The material sequenced was blood. The clonotype comes from a female donor with papillary thyroid cancer or a benign thyroid nodule (not recorded which). Some clones in this sample may be carry-over from other donors' samples. The chain employs TRBV9 and TRBJ1-5; TRBD1 is a possible D gene, resting on 5 matching bases. In nucleotide form, the sequence is TGTGCCAGCAGCGCTGGGGGTTTACTGCAGCCCCAGCATTTT. This sequence encodes CASSAGGLLQPQHF.